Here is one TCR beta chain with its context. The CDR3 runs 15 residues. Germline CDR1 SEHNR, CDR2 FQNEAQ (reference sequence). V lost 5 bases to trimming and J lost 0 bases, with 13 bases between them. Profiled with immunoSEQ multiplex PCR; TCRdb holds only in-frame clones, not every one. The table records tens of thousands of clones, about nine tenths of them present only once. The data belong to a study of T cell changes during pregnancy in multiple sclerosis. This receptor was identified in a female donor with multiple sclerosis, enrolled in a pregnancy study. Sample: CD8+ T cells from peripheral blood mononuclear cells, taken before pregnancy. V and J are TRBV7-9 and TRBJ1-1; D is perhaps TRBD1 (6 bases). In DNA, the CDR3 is TGTGCCAGCAGCCCCCGGGACAAAGTGAACACTGAAGCTTTCTTT. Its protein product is CASSPRDKVNTEAFF.